A single sample gave rise to the 24 T cell receptor beta chains below, sequenced in a study of blood T cells in healthy people across ages. Primed by a sample-barcoded 5' primer and a J-beta primer mix, a second PCR proceeded for about 7 to 11 cycles. TCRdb re-called the 5' RACE reads with MiXCR, one entry per CDR3 protein. The table shows approximately 850,000 distinct CDR3 sequences, with 55% to 70% occurring only once. Material for sequencing was blood. The source is a man under 40 in good health.

The chain links TRBV6-2 or TRBV6-3 to TRBJ2-7, with 9 positions matching TRBD2. The junction had 10 bases not matched to a gene; V was cut back by 10 bases and J by 6 bases. The CDR3 is 13 residues long. Germline V gives CDR1 MNHEY, CDR2 SVGEGT. The CDR3: CATASGIRGEQYF. The DNA of the CDR3 is TGTGCCACCGCTAGCGGGATAAGGGGCGAGCAGTACTTC.

This chain joins TRBV20-1 and TRBJ2-5; 10 bases map to TRBD2. Germline-derived CDR1 and CDR2 are DFQATT and SNEGSKA (reference sequence). After removal of 4 bases from V and 7 bases from J, the junction contained 9 bases not matched to a gene. This CDR3 contains 14 residues. This CDR3 is CSATSSGGVRTQYF. The CDR3 region has the DNA TGCAGTGCTACCTCTAGCGGGGGTGTTCGGACCCAGTACTTC.

The chain couples TRBV30 to TRBJ1-2; tentative D call: TRBD1 (5 bases). Trimming removed 4 bases from V and 4 bases from J, with 16 bases in between. Germline-derived CDR1 and CDR2 are GTSNPN and SVGIG (reference sequence). The CDR3 sequence is 14 residues long. The chain's CDR3 is CAWTLNRGSYGYTF. The CDR3 region has the DNA TGTGCCTGGACCCTCAATCGGGGCAGCTATGGCTACACCTTC.

This clonotype was counted only a few times. This chain joins TRBV20-1 and TRBJ2-5, with TRBD2 matching over 8 bases. The CDR3 loop spans 15 amino acids. Germline V gives CDR1 DFQATT, CDR2 SNEGSKA (reference sequence). Trimming cost V 0 bases and J 5 bases; bases outside gene matches: 8. The chain's CDR3 is CSARDLREGRETQYF. The CDR3 DNA sequence: TGCAGTGCTAGAGATCTTCGGGAGGGACGGGAGACCCAGTACTTC.

This clonotype was seen a few times. The chain links TRBV11-1 to TRBJ2-3, with 10 bases fitting TRBD2. The CDR3 is 16 amino acids. The germline V gene encodes CDR1 SGHAT and CDR2 FQDESV (reference sequence). Unmatched junction bases numbered 5, after V lost 5 bases and J lost 0 bases. CDR3 nucleotides: TGTGCCAGCAGCACCAGGACTAGCGGAAGCACAGATACGCAGTATTTT. Protein: CASSTRTSGSTDTQYF.

This chain links TRBV6-1 with TRBJ2-4; D remains ambiguous. Trimming shortened V by 1 base and J by 13 bases, and 8 bases separated the two germline ends. Germline-derived CDR1 and CDR2 are MNHNS and SASEGT. CDR3 length equals 11 residues. The CDR3 sequence: CASSEGGAQYF. DNA for the CDR3: TGTGCCAGCAGTGAAGGAGGAGCGCAGTACTTC.

This clonotype was found a few times. The J gene is TRBJ2-7, the V gene TRBV11-2, with 10 bases identical to TRBD2. This CDR3 is built from 15 residues. Germline values: CDR1 SGHAT, CDR2 FQNNGV. With V trimmed by 3 bases and J by 2 bases, 4 bases remained unmatched. The CDR3 DNA is TGTGCCAGCAGCTTCCTAGCGGGAGAAACCTACGAGCAGTACTTC. Protein sequence: CASSFLAGETYEQYF.

The CDR3 bases are TGTGCCAGCCCCTCGCTCCAGCATTTT. Protein sequence: CASPSLQHF. V usage is TRBV6-1 and J usage is TRBJ1-5; no firm D call. Trimming cost V 8 bases and J 12 bases, with 8 bases left between them. CDR3 length: 9 residues. Per the germline V gene, CDR1 is MNHNS and CDR2 is SASEGT.

This clonotype was seen once. The V gene is TRBV4-2, the J gene TRBJ2-3; 12 bases line up with TRBD2. Germline loops: CDR1 LGHNA, CDR2 YNFKEQ. The CDR3 is 17 residues long. The V and J ends lost 3 bases and 5 bases, in that order; junction bases with no gene match: 9. CDR3 in amino acids: CASSQDRTSGVVDTQYF. As DNA, the CDR3 is TGTGCCAGCAGCCAGGATCGGACTAGCGGGGTAGTAGATACGCAGTATTTT.

This clonotype was recorded a few times. The chain is built from TRBV20-1 and TRBJ2-3; no definite D call. Germline V lookup: CDR1 DFQATT, CDR2 SNEGSKA (reference sequence). Trimming stripped 3 bases from V and 1 base from J, with 11 bases between. This CDR3 has 14 amino acids. CDR3 amino acids: CSASQGLRTDTQYF. The CDR3 DNA follows: TGCAGTGCTAGTCAAGGATTACGCACAGATACGCAGTATTTT.

The rearrangement joins TRBV28 to TRBJ2-1; no firm D call. The CDR3 length is 15 residues. Germline loops: CDR1 MDHEN, CDR2 SYDVKM. V was clipped by 7 bases and J by 0 bases, with 13 bases between them. The CDR3 protein is CASTLGQSSYNEQFF. The DNA of the CDR3 is TGTGCCAGCACCTTAGGGCAGAGCTCCTACAATGAGCAGTTCTTC.

The V and J genes are TRBV27 and TRBJ2-1, with 7 bases that match TRBD2. Trimming took 5 bases from V and 0 from J; bases not matched to a gene: 22. Looked up from germline, CDR1 is MNHEY and CDR2 is SMNVEV (reference sequence). The CDR3 is made up of 21 amino acids. As DNA, the CDR3 is TGTGCCAGCAGTCATCGCGGGCTAGCGGTATTAAAAGAGGACTCCTACAATGAGCAGTTCTTC. Translating gives CASSHRGLAVLKEDSYNEQFF.

The chain is built from TRBV15 and TRBJ1-2, with 9 bases aligning to TRBD1. Unmatched junction bases numbered 10, after V lost 3 bases and J lost 8 bases. Germline V gives CDR1 LNHNV, CDR2 YYDKDF (reference sequence). The CDR3 runs 15 residues. CDR3 DNA sequence: TGTGCCACCAGCAGGGTAGATTACAGGGGGCGAGGCTACACCTTC. Translating gives CATSRVDYRGRGYTF.

The rearrangement uses TRBV6-5 and TRBJ2-7; 7 bases fit TRBD1. The CDR3 has 15 residues. The V gene's germline CDR1 is MNHEY and CDR2 SVGAGI. J was trimmed by 3 bases and V by 5 bases; bases with no gene match: 10. The CDR3 loop is CASSPDREINYEQYF. Written as DNA, the CDR3 is TGTGCCAGCAGTCCCGACAGGGAAATTAACTACGAGCAGTACTTC.

The chain is built from TRBV2 and TRBJ1-2; D remains ambiguous. Trimming stripped 0 bases from V and 7 bases from J, with 18 bases between. Germline V lookup: CDR1 SNHLY, CDR2 FYNNEI. The CDR3 length is 16 residues. CDR3 sequence: CASSEALRVRESGYTF. The CDR3 nucleotides are TGTGCCAGCAGTGAAGCTCTTAGGGTCCGAGAGAGTGGCTACACCTTC.

This chain joins TRBV28 and TRBJ2-1, with TRBD1 identical over 8 bases. Germline V gene data show CDR1 as MDHEN and CDR2 as SYDVKM. CDR3 length: 13 residues. V shed 9 bases, J shed 8 bases, and the junction held 9 bases outside the gene matches. Here the CDR3 reads CARSGGFLDEQFF. CDR3 nucleotides: TGTGCCAGGTCAGGGGGCTTCTTGGATGAGCAGTTCTTC.

This clonotype was seen a single time. The chain links TRBV28 to TRBJ1-1; D ambiguous. Germline-derived CDR1 and CDR2 are MDHEN and SYDVKM. V lost 5 bases, J lost 6 bases, and 10 bases lay in between. This CDR3 is built from 12 residues. The CDR3 loop is CASSPGISEAFF. The CDR3 DNA is TGTGCCAGCAGTCCGGGGATCTCTGAAGCTTTCTTT.

CDR3 loop: CASSYSIILAGESSYEQYF. CDR3 DNA sequence: TGTGCCAGCAGTTACTCGATTATCCTAGCGGGAGAGAGCTCCTACGAGCAGTACTTC. The V call is TRBV6-2 or TRBV6-3, the J call TRBJ2-7; 10 bases are a match to TRBD2. Germline CDR1 is MNHEY and CDR2 is SVGEGT. CDR3 length: 19 amino acids. The J segment lost 0 bases and the V segment lost 0 bases, leaving 11 bases of the junction unmatched.

CDR3 loop: CAYSRGEDTQYF. CDR3 bases: TGTGCCTATAGTAGGGGGGAAGATACGCAGTATTTT. V and J are TRBV7-9 and TRBJ2-3, with D perhaps assigned TRBD1 or TRBD2 (6 bases each). V lost 11 bases and J lost 5, with 14 bases in between. The germline V gene has CDR1 SEHNR and CDR2 FQNEAQ (reference sequence). The CDR3 has 12 amino acids.

The chain has TRBV5-6 and TRBJ2-6; D remains ambiguous. CDR1 SGHDT and CDR2 YYEEEE come from the germline V gene. V dropped 2 bases and J dropped 0 bases, with 9 bases sitting between them. The length of the CDR3 is 16 residues. The CDR3 sequence is CASSFVSPSGANVLTF. In DNA, the CDR3 is TGTGCCAGCAGCTTTGTCAGCCCCTCTGGGGCCAACGTCCTGACTTTC.

The chain couples TRBV28 to TRBJ2-5; 8 positions match TRBD1. Germline CDR1 is MDHEN and CDR2 is SYDVKM. The CDR3 runs to 15 residues. Unmatched junction bases numbered 6, after V lost 1 base and J lost 5 bases. CDR3 DNA sequence: TGTGCCAGCAGTTTATTCCCAGGGGGCGCGGAGACCCAGTACTTC. This codes for CASSLFPGGAETQYF.

The V gene is TRBV28, the J gene TRBJ2-3; 8 bases align to TRBD2. This CDR3 spans 14 amino acids. Germline values: CDR1 MDHEN, CDR2 SYDVKM. Trimming at V came to 7 bases and at J to 0 bases, leaving 3 bases not matched to a gene. CDR3 protein: CASIRGRSTDTQYF. Written as DNA, the CDR3 is TGTGCCAGCATACGCGGGAGGAGCACAGATACGCAGTATTTT.

J is TRBJ1-2 and V is TRBV2; 7 nucleotides match TRBD1. The CDR3 has 13 amino acids. Looked up from germline, CDR1 is SNHLY and CDR2 is FYNNEI. V lost 6 bases and J lost 8; bases outside the gene matches: 9. CDR3 residues: CASRPDRVEGYTF. CDR3 bases: TGTGCCAGCAGACCAGACAGGGTTGAAGGCTACACCTTC.

V is TRBV6-6 and J is TRBJ2-7; a weak D match, TRBD1 (8 bases). The V gene's germline CDR1 is MNHNY and CDR2 SVGAGI (reference sequence). Trimming stripped 10 bases from V and 1 base from J, with 20 bases between. CDR3 length: 15 residues. The CDR3 spells CATREDRVTSYEQYF. DNA for the CDR3: TGTGCCACCCGGGAGGACAGGGTAACGTCCTACGAGCAGTACTTC.